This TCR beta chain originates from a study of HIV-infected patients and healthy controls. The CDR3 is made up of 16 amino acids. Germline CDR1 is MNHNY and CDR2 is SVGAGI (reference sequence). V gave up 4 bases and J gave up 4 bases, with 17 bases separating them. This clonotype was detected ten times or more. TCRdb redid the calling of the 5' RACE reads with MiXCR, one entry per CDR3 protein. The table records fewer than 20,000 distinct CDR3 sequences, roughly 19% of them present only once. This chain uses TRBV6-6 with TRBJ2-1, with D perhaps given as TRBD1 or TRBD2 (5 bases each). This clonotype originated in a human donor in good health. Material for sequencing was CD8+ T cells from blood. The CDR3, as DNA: TGTGCCAGCAGTTTCCCGAGAGGGACGACATACAATGAGCAGTTCTTC. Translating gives CASSFPRGTTYNEQFF.